The next 23 T cell receptor beta chains were all read from a single sample in a study of blood T cells in healthy people across ages. PCR was performed a second time for 7 to 11 cycles using a sample-barcoded 5' primer and a J-beta primer mix. TCRdb redid the calling of the 5' RACE reads with MiXCR, one entry per CDR3 protein. In the table there are nearly 1 million distinct CDR3 sequences, 45% to 60% of which are singletons. Sequenced sample: blood. The source of these receptors is a woman aged 55 to 70 in good health.

The chain combines TRBV4-1 with TRBJ1-4; the D gene is possibly TRBD1 (5 bases). The CDR3 has 15 residues. CDR1 is MGHRA and CDR2 is YSYEKL in the germline V gene. V lost 4 bases to trimming and J lost 7 bases, with 16 bases between them. The CDR3 is CASSRTWVRGEKLFF. CDR3 bases: TGCGCCAGCAGCCGGACCTGGGTGAGGGGTGAAAAACTGTTTTTT.

DNA of the CDR3: TGCAGTGCTAGACCGAGCGGGAGTTGGGAAGAGACCCAGTTCTTC. It translates to CSARPSGSWEETQFF. V gene TRBV20-1 combines with J gene TRBJ2-1, with 8 nucleotides matching TRBD2. The trim removed 2 bases at V and 13 bases at J, leaving 16 bases unmatched. Looked up from germline, CDR1 is DFQATT and CDR2 is SNEGSKA (reference sequence). CDR3 length: 15 residues.

CDR3 sequence: CASSLQVKEQFF. The CDR3, as DNA: TGTGCCAGCAGCTTACAGGTGAAGGAGCAGTTCTTC. This sequence joins TRBV7-9 and TRBJ2-1; D is ambiguous. Germline-derived CDR1 and CDR2 are SEHNR and FQNEAQ (reference sequence). The V end was cut by 2 bases, the J end by 10 bases, with 9 bases between. The CDR3 length is 12 residues.

This clonotype has a single count. This chain connects TRBV27 to TRBJ2-1, with no clear D. The V gene lost 5 bases and the J gene lost 8 bases, with 13 bases spanning the gap. The CDR3 spans 13 residues. Germline CDR1 is MNHEY and CDR2 is SMNVEV (reference sequence). CDR3 residues: CASSLAGPDEQFF. The CDR3 coding sequence is TGTGCCAGCAGTCTTGCAGGTCCCGATGAGCAGTTCTTC.

The rearrangement links TRBV6-2 or TRBV6-3 to TRBJ2-7; 8 positions match TRBD2. This CDR3 has 15 residues. The V gene's germline CDR1 is MNHEY and CDR2 SVGEGT. The J segment lost 2 bases and the V segment lost 0 bases, leaving 3 bases of the junction unmatched. The CDR3 protein is CASSYSTGGTYEQYF. CDR3 sequence (DNA): TGTGCCAGCAGTTACTCGACGGGGGGGACCTACGAGCAGTACTTC.

This clonotype was counted a single time. V and J are TRBV7-9 and TRBJ1-2; D is possibly TRBD1 (5 bases). This CDR3 contains 19 residues. The V gene lost 3 bases and the J gene lost 2 bases, with 25 bases spanning the gap. Germline V gene sequence: CDR1 SEHNR, CDR2 FQNEAQ (reference sequence). The CDR3 DNA reads TGTGCCAGCAGCTTGACGGCAAAGGGGAGCCAGAGGGTAAACTATGGCTACACCTTC. It codes for CASSLTAKGSQRVNYGYTF.

This rearrangement joins TRBV7-2 to TRBJ2-5; TRBD2 aligns across 11 bases. Trimming took 5 bases from V and 4 from J; bases not matched to a gene: 9. The V gene's germline CDR1 is SGHTA and CDR2 FQGNSA. This CDR3 contains 16 residues. CDR3 protein: CASSISPSGRSETQYF. As DNA, the CDR3 is TGTGCCAGCAGCATCTCCCCTAGCGGGAGGTCAGAGACCCAGTACTTC.

The gene calls are TRBV6-5 and TRBJ2-3; 10 bases align to TRBD2. The CDR3 length is 15 residues. Germline V lookup: CDR1 MNHEY, CDR2 SVGAGI. J lost 6 bases, V lost 6 bases, and 9 bases had no gene match. The DNA of the CDR3 is TGTGCCAGCAGAGAGGGACTAGCGAGTTTCGATACGCAGTATTTT. This translates into CASREGLASFDTQYF.

This clonotype was seen more than once but under ten times. This rearrangement joins TRBV29-1 to TRBJ2-7; 8 positions agree with TRBD2. Germline trimming cut 2 bases from V and 2 bases from J; bases unmatched to any gene: 5. In germline, CDR1 is SQVTM, CDR2 ANQGSEA. The CDR3 spans 14 residues. The CDR3 here is CSVETSGKTYEQYF. The DNA for the CDR3 is TGCAGCGTTGAAACTAGCGGAAAAACCTACGAGCAGTACTTC.

This clonotype turned up a few times. The genes are TRBV7-9 and TRBJ1-5, with D unclear. The CDR3 is 19 amino acids. V shed 2 bases and J shed 2 bases, with 22 bases lying between them. The germline gives CDR1 SEHNR, CDR2 FQNEAQ (reference sequence). The CDR3 protein is CASSLMPKAPGLGNQPQHF. For the CDR3, the DNA is TGTGCCAGCAGCTTAATGCCGAAAGCGCCGGGGTTGGGCAATCAGCCCCAGCATTTT.

There are a few counts of this clonotype. The chain couples TRBV7-8 to TRBJ2-4; 7 bases are shared with TRBD2. The CDR3 length is 14 residues. V was clipped by 5 bases and J by 5 bases; unmatched bases: 6. Per the germline V gene, CDR1 is SGHVS and CDR2 is FQNEAQ. CDR3 nucleotide sequence: TGTGCCAGCAGCCGAGGGGCGGGGGAAAACATTCAGTACTTC. This sequence encodes CASSRGAGENIQYF.

In its sample, this clonotype was seen a few times. The chain employs TRBV9 and TRBJ2-7, with TRBD2 identical over 10 bases. V lost 0 bases, J lost 6 bases, and 6 bases stayed unmatched. CDR3 size: 15 residues. Germline lookup yields CDR1 SGDLS and CDR2 YYNGEE. The CDR3 DNA sequence: TGTGCCAGCAGCGTAGTTGGAGCGGGAGGGGGCGAGCAGTACTTC. It translates to CASSVVGAGGGEQYF.

This clonotype was found a few times. V usage is TRBV5-1 and J usage is TRBJ2-3; D is tentatively TRBD1 or TRBD2 (6 bases each). There are 15 residues in the CDR3. CDR1 and CDR2 (germline): SGHRS, YFSETQ. The V end was cut by 4 bases, the J end by 2 bases, with 14 bases between. CDR3 bases: TGCGCCAGCAGCGTGACAGGAGGGTCCACAGATACGCAGTATTTT. This encodes CASSVTGGSTDTQYF.

This sequence joins TRBV7-3 and TRBJ2-1; D is possibly TRBD1 or TRBD2 (5 bases each). With 2 bases removed from V and 5 bases from J, the gap between germline ends came to 13 bases. The CDR3 loop spans 15 amino acids. Germline CDR1 is SGHTA and CDR2 is FQGTGA. DNA for the CDR3: TGTGCCAGCAGCTTAGAGGGGACGGTTGACAATGAGCAGTTCTTC. Encoded protein: CASSLEGTVDNEQFF.

This clonotype appeared a few times. Possible read error: a much larger clone is one base away. V is TRBV6-2 or TRBV6-3 and J is TRBJ2-4; the D gene is possibly TRBD2 (5 bases). Matching the DNA end better, TRBJ2-5 makes the J call doubtful. This CDR3 region has 11 residues. Germline-derived CDR1 and CDR2 are MNHEY and SVGEGT. This CDR3 reads CASGLSETQYF. CDR3 coding DNA: TGTGCCAGCGGACTGTCGGAGACCCAGTACTTC.

This clonotype occurred a few times. The chain recombines TRBV5-1 with TRBJ2-6; D is uncertain. The CDR3 is 17 residues long. The germline gives CDR1 SGHRS, CDR2 YFSETQ. The ends were cut back, 2 bases at V and 1 base at J, with 13 bases in the middle. Here the CDR3 DNA reads TGCGCCAGCAGCTTAAGTCCCCGAGGTTCTGGGGCCAACGTCCTGACTTTC. It translates to CASSLSPRGSGANVLTF.

The rearrangement uses TRBV10-3 and TRBJ2-7; D may be TRBD1 (6 bases). The CDR3 extends over 14 amino acids. Germline CDR1 is ENHRY and CDR2 is SYGVKD. Deletions cut 1 base from V and 4 bases from J, with 11 bases between. CDR3 nucleotide sequence: TGTGCCATCAGTGAGTATAGGACAGCATACGAGCAGTACTTC. It specifies CAISEYRTAYEQYF.

This clonotype was observed a few times. The chain links TRBV15 to TRBJ2-7; D is possibly TRBD1 (5 bases). Per germline, CDR1 LNHNV and CDR2 YYDKDF (reference sequence). There are 14 residues in the CDR3. Trimming removed 3 bases at V and 3 bases at J, with 12 bases between. The chain's CDR3 is CATSRPGHNYEQYF. For the CDR3, the DNA is TGTGCCACCAGCAGGCCAGGACACAACTACGAGCAGTACTTC.

In DNA, the CDR3 is TGTGCCACCAGCAGAGAGCGAGGGCCTAACGAGCAGTACTTC. Protein: CATSRERGPNEQYF. The chain joins TRBV15 to TRBJ2-7; a possible D gene is TRBD2 (5 bases). CDR1 is LNHNV, CDR2 YYDKDF, per germline (reference sequence). V lost 0 bases, J lost 5 bases, and 11 bases lay in between. The CDR3 has 14 amino acids.

The chain recombines TRBV5-1 with TRBJ2-7; D might be TRBD1 or TRBD2, each matching 5 bases. CDR1 is SGHRS and CDR2 is YFSETQ in the germline V gene. Trimming removed 4 bases from V and 5 bases from J, with 13 bases in between. The CDR3 is 13 residues long. The CDR3, as DNA: TGCGCCAGCAGCGGGGGTATCAAGGACGAGCAGTACTTC. Residues: CASSGGIKDEQYF. Based on the CDR3 plus reference TRBV5-1 and TRBJ2-7, the full variable domain is KAGVTQTPRYLIKTRGQQVTLSCSPISGHRSVSWYQQTPGQGLQFLFEYFSETQRNKGNFPGRFSGRQFSNSRSEMNVSTLELGDSALYLCASSGGIKDEQYFGPGTRLTVT.

Written as DNA, the CDR3 is TGCGCCAGCAGCTCAGGGTGGAGGGACTACAACGAGCAGTACTTC. Translation: CASSSGWRDYNEQYF. This rearrangement joins TRBV5-1 to TRBJ2-4; TRBD2 agrees at 7 bases. Matching the DNA end better, TRBJ2-7 makes the J call doubtful. This CDR3 is 15 amino acids long. Germline V gives CDR1 SGHRS, CDR2 YFSETQ.

The J gene is TRBJ2-5, the V gene TRBV29-1; possibly TRBD2 for D (6 bases). Trimming cost V 8 bases and J 5 bases, with 18 bases left between them. Germline loops: CDR1 SQVTM, CDR2 ANQGSEA. CDR3 length equals 13 residues. The CDR3 reads CSLSGGWAETQYF. The CDR3 nucleotides read TGCAGCCTATCAGGAGGGTGGGCGGAGACCCAGTACTTC.

Regarding this clonotype: A read error may explain this, as a much larger clone is one base away. The V gene is TRBV9, the J gene TRBJ2-7; no definite D call. Germline V gene sequence: CDR1 SGDLS, CDR2 YYNGEE. Trimming stripped 2 bases from V and 2 bases from J, with 11 bases between. This CDR3 comprises 14 residues. CDR3 loop: CASSVRSEAYEQYF. CDR3 sequence (DNA): TGTGCCAGCAGCGTGCGGTCTGAGGCCTACGAGCAGTACTTC.